This note documents a single T cell receptor beta chain sequence. Its antigen remains unidentified. Germline CDR1 is SEHNR and CDR2 is FQNEAQ (reference sequence). V gave up 2 bases and J gave up 8 bases; unmatched junction bases: 11. The CDR3 loop spans 16 amino acids. This specimen comes from a study of response to subunit inactivated influenza vaccine. Whole-study findings and limits: New T cells are recruited in small numbers by each seasonal influenza vaccination, according to the authors' suggestion.

From the RT-PCR reads, TCRdb called clonotypes with MiXCR, one entry per CDR3 protein. The table shows 600,000 to 700,000 distinct CDR3 sequences, with around 15% occurring only once. This receptor was taken from a man aged 50 or older who received an inactivated influenza vaccine. J is TRBJ2-4 and V is TRBV7-9, with TRBD1 matching over 8 bases. Sequences were derived from PBMCs from blood, sampled roughly 2 weeks before vaccination. This chain's CDR3 is CASSLWTGPINDIQYF. The DNA for the CDR3 is TGTGCCAGCAGCTTATGGACAGGGCCTATCAATGACATTCAGTACTTC.